A selection of T cell receptor beta chains follows, all from one sample in a study of shared clonotypes between healthy human individuals. Only in-frame clones appear in the TCRdb table, and some are missing; sequencing was by immunoSEQ multiplex PCR. Of a few million clones detected, more than 90% appear once; the ten largest clones hold roughly 0.13%. What was sequenced was naive CD4+ T cells sorted from blood. These receptor sequences come from a man younger than 35 in good health. Both conserved end residues are part of each CDR3. Fields, in order: V gene, J gene, D gene, clone size, CDR3 DNA, CDR3 protein. D genes are given only for firm matches. Clone size is not always given. Where it is, it says once, few, many or a class for expanded clones.

v_call: TRBV6-5
j_call: TRBJ1-2
d_call: -
clone_size: -
cdr3_nt: TGTGCCACCAGGCGGACCCCGGCTAATGGCTACACCTTC
cdr3_aa: CATRRTPANGYTF

v_call: TRBV18
j_call: TRBJ2-5
d_call: TRBD1
clone_size: -
cdr3_nt: TGTGCCAGCTCACTAGGACAGGCCCAAGAGACCCAGTACTTC
cdr3_aa: CASSLGQAQETQYF

v_call: TRBV5-1
j_call: TRBJ2-2
d_call: -
clone_size: once
cdr3_nt: TGCGCCAGCAGCCCCATTAGGGGTCCCGTGGTCGGGGAGCTGTTTTTT
cdr3_aa: CASSPIRGPVVGELFF

v_call: TRBV6-5
j_call: TRBJ2-2
d_call: -
clone_size: -
cdr3_nt: TGTGCCAGTACGGCGAGCGGGGAGCTGTTTTTT
cdr3_aa: CASTASGELFF

v_call: TRBV18
j_call: TRBJ2-3
d_call: -
clone_size: -
cdr3_nt: TGTGCCAGCTCACCAGTGGAACTTGGGACAGATACGCAGTATTTT
cdr3_aa: CASSPVELGTDTQYF

v_call: TRBV15
j_call: TRBJ2-2
d_call: -
clone_size: -
cdr3_nt: TGTGCCACCAGTACTAGGGGGGCCTTAACCGGGGAGCTGTTTTTT
cdr3_aa: CATSTRGALTGELFF

v_call: TRBV6-6
j_call: TRBJ2-7
d_call: TRBD1
clone_size: once
cdr3_nt: TGTGCCAGCAGTGCCGGGACAGCCTACGAGCAGTACTTC
cdr3_aa: CASSAGTAYEQYF

v_call: TRBV5-4
j_call: TRBJ2-1
d_call: TRBD2
clone_size: once
cdr3_nt: TGTGCCAGCAGCCGCGGGAGTCAGACCTACAATGAGCAGTTCTTC
cdr3_aa: CASSRGSQTYNEQFF

v_call: TRBV27
j_call: TRBJ2-2
d_call: -
clone_size: -
cdr3_nt: TGTGCCAGCAGCACCACCGGGGAGCTGTTTTTT
cdr3_aa: CASSTTGELFF

v_call: TRBV27
j_call: TRBJ1-6
d_call: TRBD1
clone_size: once
cdr3_nt: TGTGCCAGCGGGAAACAGGGGCCCTATAATTCACCCCTCCACTTT
cdr3_aa: CASGKQGPYNSPLHF

v_call: TRBV28
j_call: TRBJ1-5
d_call: TRBD1
clone_size: -
cdr3_nt: TGTGCCAGCAGTATGGGGACAGGGATTAGCAATCAGCCCCAGCATTTT
cdr3_aa: CASSMGTGISNQPQHF

v_call: TRBV30
j_call: TRBJ2-5
d_call: TRBD1
clone_size: -
cdr3_nt: TGTGCCTGGAGTGTACAGGGGCGGGAGACCCAGTACTTC
cdr3_aa: CAWSVQGRETQYF

v_call: TRBV5-3
j_call: TRBJ2-1
d_call: TRBD2
clone_size: -
cdr3_nt: TGTGCCAGAAGCCCTGGGCGGGAGGGTTGTAATGAGCAGTTCTTC
cdr3_aa: CARSPGREGCNEQFF

v_call: TRBV10-1
j_call: TRBJ1-6
d_call: TRBD1
clone_size: few
cdr3_nt: TGCGCCAGCATTGGGACAGGGTATAATTCACCCCTCCACTTT
cdr3_aa: CASIGTGYNSPLHF

v_call: TRBV28
j_call: TRBJ1-2
d_call: -
clone_size: once
cdr3_nt: TGTGCCAGCAGTTTATCGATCTCGGGGGGCTATGGCTACACCTTC
cdr3_aa: CASSLSISGGYGYTF

v_call: TRBV27
j_call: TRBJ2-5
d_call: -
clone_size: -
cdr3_nt: TGTGCCAGCAGTTTTAGAGAGACCCAGTACTTC
cdr3_aa: CASSFRETQYF

v_call: TRBV5-4
j_call: TRBJ2-7
d_call: TRBD2
clone_size: -
cdr3_nt: TGTGCCAGCAGCGGTAGCGGGAGCTCCTACGAGCAGTACTTC
cdr3_aa: CASSGSGSSYEQYF

v_call: TRBV2
j_call: TRBJ2-7
d_call: -
clone_size: -
cdr3_nt: TGTGCCAGCAGTACCGAGGGGGGCTCCGAGCAGTACTTC
cdr3_aa: CASSTEGGSEQYF

v_call: TRBV27
j_call: TRBJ2-7
d_call: -
clone_size: -
cdr3_nt: TGTGCCAGCAGTTTGGCGGGACAGACCTACGAGCAGTACTTC
cdr3_aa: CASSLAGQTYEQYF

v_call: TRBV7-9
j_call: TRBJ2-7
d_call: -
clone_size: once
cdr3_nt: TGTGCCAGCAGCTACATCGGGGACGAGCAGTACTTC
cdr3_aa: CASSYIGDEQYF

v_call: TRBV27
j_call: TRBJ2-5
d_call: -
clone_size: once
cdr3_nt: TGTGCCAGCAGTGCTGGACAGAGAGAGACCCAGTACTTC
cdr3_aa: CASSAGQRETQYF

v_call: TRBV5-6
j_call: TRBJ2-7
d_call: TRBD1
clone_size: once
cdr3_nt: TGTGCCAGCAGTTCGACAGGGGAGAGCTACGAGCAGTACTTC
cdr3_aa: CASSSTGESYEQYF

v_call: TRBV6-1
j_call: TRBJ1-5
d_call: -
clone_size: -
cdr3_nt: TGTGCCAGCAGTGAATTAGGCAGCTATAGCAATCAGCCCCAGCATTTT
cdr3_aa: CASSELGSYSNQPQHF

v_call: TRBV7-9
j_call: TRBJ2-4
d_call: -
clone_size: -
cdr3_nt: TGTGCCAGCAGCTCCCTTGCCGGAAATCAGTACTTC
cdr3_aa: CASSSLAGNQYF

v_call: TRBV7-9
j_call: TRBJ2-7
d_call: -
clone_size: -
cdr3_nt: TGTGCCAGCAGCTTCGGGCAGCTGCCCTACGAGCAGTACTTC
cdr3_aa: CASSFGQLPYEQYF

v_call: TRBV7-2
j_call: TRBJ2-1
d_call: -
clone_size: -
cdr3_nt: TGTGCCAGCAGCTTACGGGCTAGCCGCAATGAGCAGTTCTTC
cdr3_aa: CASSLRASRNEQFF

v_call: TRBV5-6
j_call: TRBJ2-3
d_call: -
clone_size: -
cdr3_nt: TGTGCCAGCAGCTGGGGTAATACGCAGTATTTT
cdr3_aa: CASSWGNTQYF

v_call: TRBV29-1
j_call: TRBJ2-3
d_call: -
clone_size: once
cdr3_nt: TGCAGCGTTGTAAGGGGCGGAACAGATACGCAGTATTTT
cdr3_aa: CSVVRGGTDTQYF

v_call: TRBV18
j_call: TRBJ2-2
d_call: -
clone_size: -
cdr3_nt: TGTGCCAGCTCACTGAAGAACACCGGGGAGCTGTTTTTT
cdr3_aa: CASSLKNTGELFF

v_call: TRBV10-3
j_call: TRBJ1-2
d_call: TRBD1
clone_size: -
cdr3_nt: TGTGCCATCAGGGCCGGGACAGACAATAACTATGGCTACACCTTC
cdr3_aa: CAIRAGTDNNYGYTF

v_call: TRBV6-4
j_call: TRBJ2-1
d_call: TRBD2
clone_size: -
cdr3_nt: TGTGCCAGCAGTCCCACTAGCGGGAGGGCCTCGGGGGAGCAGTTCTTC
cdr3_aa: CASSPTSGRASGEQFF